The rows below give T cell receptor beta chains drawn from one sample of a study of monozygotic twins with inflammatory bowel disease. For each CDR3 protein, TCRdb gives one entry from its re-call of the 5' RACE reads, without DNA. Here the sample table reports 200,000 to 250,000 distinct CDR3 sequences. The sequenced sample consisted of blood. The receptors originated from a human donor with ulcerative colitis or Crohn's disease, or a healthy co-twin of an affected twin (not recorded which). The CDR3 runs from the conserved cysteine through the conserved F or W. Each record gives: J gene, V gene, CDR3 length, CDR3 protein.

TRBJ2-3,TRBV6-5,13,CASCRKGTDTQYF
TRBJ1-2,TRBV6-6,13,CASSTFAGPSYTF
TRBJ1-1,TRBV5-5,14,CASSLASINTEAFF
TRBJ2-1,TRBV4-1,17,CASSRAPGVGVGNEQFF
TRBJ2-7,TRBV5-1,12,CASSTGDGEQYF
TRBJ2-3,TRBV7-2,16,CASSLWVRGAGNTQYF
TRBJ2-2,TRBV6-6,13,CASRPRNTGELFF
TRBJ2-7,TRBV5-1,15,CASNMGVGGLDEQYF
TRBJ2-1,TRBV3-1,19,CASSQAHPGQGGSYNEQFF
TRBJ2-3,TRBV24-1,15,CATSDSGLEADTQYF
TRBJ1-5,TRBV5-5,15,CASSLGQGGYQPQHF
TRBJ1-2,TRBV3-1,14,CASSQDRNGYGYTF
TRBJ2-4,TRBV20-1,14,CSASPGLAKNIQYF
TRBJ1-5,TRBV6-5,15,CASSMVTERNQPQHF
TRBJ1-1,TRBV6-2/TRBV6-3,12,CASTSLGTEAFF
TRBJ2-2,TRBV7-6,15,CASSLGQGGPGELFF
TRBJ1-4,TRBV12-3/TRBV12-4,14,CASSSRQGGEKLFF
TRBJ1-2,TRBV5-4,13,CASSFRRDYGYTF
TRBJ2-1,TRBV5-1,15,CASRGEPGVYNEQFF
TRBJ1-5,TRBV6-1,14,CASSQGREGQPQHF
TRBJ1-2,TRBV5-1,14,CASSSGSSNYGYTF
TRBJ2-1,TRBV9,19,CASSVDGRAGGPIYNEQFF
TRBJ2-5,TRBV5-1,15,CASSQSGARQETQYF
TRBJ2-5,TRBV6-5,13,CASSSDFQETQYF
TRBJ1-4,TRBV7-9,13,CASSQRDREKLFF
TRBJ1-1,TRBV2,14,CASSDSGRRTEAFF
TRBJ1-5,TRBV4-2,15,CASSQGEGAYQPQHF
TRBJ2-3,TRBV5-1,15,CASSARANGGDTQYF
TRBJ2-7,TRBV6-5,17,CASSYSGLVAGSYEQYF
TRBJ2-2,TRBV6-5,15,CASSYGIGRTGELFF
TRBJ1-2,TRBV12-3/TRBV12-4,13,CASSWTGDYGYTF
TRBJ1-3,TRBV20-1,12,CSARFSGNTIYF
TRBJ2-1,TRBV28,12,CASSTMDPGKFF
TRBJ1-2,TRBV7-2,14,CASSPDSLNYGYTF
TRBJ2-7,TRBV11-2,14,CASSASLTTYEQYF
TRBJ2-3,TRBV4-2,16,CASSQVAGASTDTQYF
TRBJ2-7,TRBV10-1,13,CASSDGGGNEQYF